The sequence of this T cell receptor beta chain was determined in a study of cytomegalovirus exposure and HLA in healthy donors. The overall study: An analysis done earlier identified around 100 million unique TCR beta sequences from about 179 million T cells.

With 60 Vbeta and 13 Jbeta primers, the PCR was carried out. As originally analysed: A later analysis tallied approximately 78 million unique TCR beta chains, some 12 million of them shared. Measured with immunoSEQ multiplex PCR; TCRdb has only the in-frame clones, and not every one. V and J calls and clone size are given by that table; D and trimming were obtained from the DNA. The data show some 120,000 clones, roughly 70% seen once. Trimming pared 0 bases from V and 3 bases from J, leaving 12 bases between. The CDR3 contains 16 residues. In germline, CDR1 is SGDLS, CDR2 YYNGEE. The sequencing input was PBMCs. The TCR comes from a middle-aged man in good health and CMV-seropositive. This chain connects TRBV9 to TRBJ2-2; D is possibly TRBD1 (6 bases). CDR3 amino acids: CASSVVQGRDTGELFF. The CDR3 DNA is TGTGCCAGCAGCGTAGTCCAGGGGCGCGACACCGGGGAGCTGTTTTTT. Full variable domain (rest looked up from reference TRBV9 and TRBJ2-2): DSGVTQTPKHLITATGQRVTLRCSPRSGDLSVYWYQQSLDQGLQFLIQYYNGEERAKGNILERFSAQQFPDLHSELNLSSLELGDSALYFCASSVVQGRDTGELFFGEGSRLTVL.